This TCR beta chain derives from a study of T cell clonality in common variable immunodeficiency. This clone was detected many times. The CDR3 end falls 3 residues outside the read, so it is completed with the germline J gene. Trimming cost V 6 bases and J 4 bases; bases outside gene matches: 5. Germline-derived CDR1 and CDR2 are MNHEY and SVGEGT. This CDR3 is 13 amino acids long. Control and CVID samples contributed equal amounts of genomic DNA. Generated by immunoSEQ multiplex PCR, the TCRdb table keeps only in-frame clones and is missing some. This sample includes tens of thousands of clones with no singletons; its ten biggest clones take up approximately 5.4%.

The sequenced sample consisted of peripheral blood mononuclear cells. This TCR was recovered from a person between 18 and 70 years old in good health. The rearrangement links TRBV6-2 or TRBV6-3 to TRBJ1-1; 7 positions agree with TRBD1. The chain's CDR3 is CASRTGVRTEAFF. Partial CDR3 DNA: TGTGCCAGCAGAACAGGGGTTCGCACTGAA.